Here is one T cell receptor beta chain with its context. This record belongs to a study of cytomegalovirus exposure and HLA in healthy donors. Primers for the PCR totalled 60 Vbeta and 13 Jbeta. Data came from immunoSEQ multiplex PCR; TCRdb stores just in-frame clones and leaves some out. The repertoire consists of around 120,000 clones, with roughly 80% occurring once and the leading ten covering 4.5% to 5%. The sequencing sample was made of PBMCs. The sequence came from a man aged 50 to 60 in good health and CMV-seropositive.

The CDR3 is CASSLERAGAGNIQYF. In nucleotides, the CDR3 is TGTGCCAGCAGCTTAGAGCGAGCAGGGGCTGGAAACATTCAGTACTTC. This chain links TRBV7-9 with TRBJ2-4, with D possibly being TRBD1 (6 bases). This CDR3 has 16 residues. Trimming shortened V by 1 base and J by 6 bases, and 16 bases separated the two germline ends. Germline V CDR1 and CDR2: SEHNR, FQNEAQ (reference sequence).